The sequence of this T cell receptor beta chain was determined in a study of blood T cell repertoires in COVID-19. Across the whole study: Sample material is recorded as cDNA or gDNA derived from T cells, B-cell-depleted T cells, or PBMCs.

Generated by immunoSEQ multiplex PCR, the TCRdb table keeps only in-frame clones and is missing some. The sample holds approximately 430,000 clones, roughly 90% seen once. The ends were cut back, 0 bases at V and 15 bases at J, with 12 bases in the middle. The CDR3 runs to 12 residues. Sequenced input: peripheral blood. The TCR was taken from a woman aged 30 to 39 with active or convalescent COVID-19. V is TRBV12-3 or TRBV12-4 and J is TRBJ2-1, with TRBD2 as a possible D gene (6 bases). CDR3 DNA: TGTGCCAGCAGTTTAGCGGGTCAGGGAGGGTTCTTC. Translation: CASSLAGQGGFF.